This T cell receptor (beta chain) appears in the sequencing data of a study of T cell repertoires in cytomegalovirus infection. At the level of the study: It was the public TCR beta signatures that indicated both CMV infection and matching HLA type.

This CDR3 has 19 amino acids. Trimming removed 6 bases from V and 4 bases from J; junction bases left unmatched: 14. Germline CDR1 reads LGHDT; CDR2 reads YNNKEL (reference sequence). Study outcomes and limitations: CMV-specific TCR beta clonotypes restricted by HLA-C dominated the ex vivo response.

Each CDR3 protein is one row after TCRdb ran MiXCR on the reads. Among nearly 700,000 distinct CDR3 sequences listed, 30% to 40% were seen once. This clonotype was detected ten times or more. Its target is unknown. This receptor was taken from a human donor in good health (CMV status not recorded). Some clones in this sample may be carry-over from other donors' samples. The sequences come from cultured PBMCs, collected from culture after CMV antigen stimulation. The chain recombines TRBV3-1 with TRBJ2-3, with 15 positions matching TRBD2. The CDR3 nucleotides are TGTGCCAGCAGAGGTCGGACTAGCGGGAGGGCCGGTAGACCAGATACGCAGTATTTT. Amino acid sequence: CASRGRTSGRAGRPDTQYF.